This T cell receptor beta chain was sequenced in a study of response to subunit inactivated influenza vaccine. Notes on the study in general: It was suggested by the authors that few new T cells are recruited by each seasonal influenza vaccination.

The V and J ends lost 2 bases and 5 bases, in that order; junction bases with no gene match: 7. Germline CDR1 MNHEY, CDR2 SVGAGI. The CDR3 loop spans 15 amino acids. This clonotype was seen more than once but under ten times. Its antigen remains unknown. A single record per CDR3 protein comes from TCRdb applying MiXCR to the RT-PCR reads. Seen here are 550,000 to 600,000 distinct CDR3 sequences, about 12% observed once, and the top ten hold roughly 10%. The chain is built from TRBV6-5 and TRBJ2-5; TRBD2 agrees at 8 bases. The source is a man between 45 and 60 years old who received an inactivated influenza vaccine. This specimen was PBMCs from blood, taken on the day of vaccination. The CDR3 coding sequence is TGTGCCAGCAGTTACCGAGCGGGGGAGCGGGAGACCCAGTACTTC. It codes for CASSYRAGERETQYF.